The rows below give T cell receptor beta chains drawn from one sample of a study. TCRdb redid the calling of the RT-PCR reads with MiXCR, one entry per CDR3 protein. The sample lists about 700,000 distinct CDR3 sequences, approximately 14% occurring once. Sequencing input: memory CD4+ T cells from blood. These receptors were collected from a female donor in good health, serving as a healthy control. Both conserved end residues are part of each CDR3. D genes are given only for firm matches. Expanded clones are given a class, and other clones once, few, many or no size at all.

>TRBJ2-2|TRBV20-1|TRBD2|.
TGCAGTGCTACCGGGACTAGCGGGACCGGGGAGCTGTTTTTT
CSATGTSGTGELFF
>TRBJ2-7|TRBV6-2/TRBV6-3|TRBD2|.
TGTGCCAGCAGTCATAACTCCGGGACTAGCGGTAAAAAAGGGGCCTACGAGCAGTACTTC
CASSHNSGTSGKKGAYEQYF
>TRBJ2-3|TRBV29-1|TRBD2|.
TGCAGCGGCCTAATAGCGGGGAGCACAGATACGCAGTATTTT
CSGLIAGSTDTQYF
>TRBJ2-1|TRBV7-9|TRBD2|few
TGTGCCAGCAGGGACGGCGGGAGGGCCTTTGAGCAGTTCTTC
CASRDGGRAFEQFF
>TRBJ1-6|TRBV20-1|TRBD1|few
TGCAGTGCTAGGCGGGACAGGGCCGATAATTCACCCCTCCACTTT
CSARRDRADNSPLHF
>TRBJ2-3|TRBV20-1|TRBD2|.
TGCAGTGCCCGAGCGGGGGGGCAGACAGATACGCAGTATTTT
CSARAGGQTDTQYF
>TRBJ2-3|TRBV20-1|TRBD2|.
TGCAGCCGCGGGGGTCCTAGCACAGATACGCAGTATTTT
CSRGGPSTDTQYF
>TRBJ1-1|TRBV5-6|.|.
TGTGCCAGCAGCTTGACAGGGAGCGCTTTCTTT
CASSLTGSAFF
>TRBJ2-7|TRBV20-1|TRBD1|.
TGCAGTGCTAGAGGGACAGGGGTTTTCTACGAGCAGTACTTC
CSARGTGVFYEQYF
>TRBJ1-5|TRBV27|.|few
TGTGCCGGAACTCAGTTCAATCAGCCCCAGCATTTT
CAGTQFNQPQHF
>TRBJ2-3|TRBV3-1|TRBD1|.
TGTGCCAGCAGCCGAACCCCCGGACAGGGTTTCACAGATACGCAGTATTTT
CASSRTPGQGFTDTQYF
>TRBJ1-1|TRBV6-5|.|many
TGTGCCAGCAGTTACCCCCCGGGCAGGGAAGCTTTCTTT
CASSYPPGREAFF
>TRBJ2-1|TRBV5-1|.|.
TGCGCCAGCAGCTCCTCCGGTAGCCGCCCTAATGAGCAGTTCTTC
CASSSSGSRPNEQFF
>TRBJ1-5|TRBV6-7|TRBD1|many
TGTGCCAGCAGTCCCGGGACAGGGGACCCCTCAGGCAATCAGCCCCAGCATTTT
CASSPGTGDPSGNQPQHF
>TRBJ2-3|TRBV9|.|many
TGTGCCAGCAGCGTCGGACCCAGTGCTAGCACAGATACGCAGTATTTT
CASSVGPSASTDTQYF
>TRBJ2-3|TRBV7-2|TRBD2|many
TGTGCCAGCAGCTTATTACTAGCGACAGATACGCAGTATTTT
CASSLLLATDTQYF
>TRBJ1-1|TRBV12-3/TRBV12-4|.|.
TGTGCCAGCAGTTTAGGAGGGGCATACGAAGCTTTCTTT
CASSLGGAYEAFF
>TRBJ2-3|TRBV20-1|TRBD2|.
TGCAGTGCTAGATCGAGTTGGACTAGCGGGGCCACAGATACGCAGTATTTT
CSARSSWTSGATDTQYF
>TRBJ2-5|TRBV15|TRBD2|.
TGTGCCACCAGCAGAGTACTAGCGGGACAAGAGACCCAGTACTTC
CATSRVLAGQETQYF
>TRBJ1-6|TRBV7-9|.|.
TGTGCCAGCAGCTTACCCGGGGGTTCTAATTCACCCCTCCACTTT
CASSLPGGSNSPLHF
>TRBJ1-2|TRBV20-1|TRBD1|.
TGCAGTGCTGGTCAAAGACAGGGGGCTGGCTACACCTTC
CSAGQRQGAGYTF
>TRBJ1-4|TRBV4-3|TRBD1|few
TGCGCCAGCAGCCAAGATCAGGATGGAGGGGGCGGAGAAAAACTGTTTTTT
CASSQDQDGGGGEKLFF
>TRBJ2-3|TRBV7-9|TRBD2|.
TGTGCCAGCAGTCGGCCTAGCGGTGCGAGCACAGATACGCAGTATTTT
CASSRPSGASTDTQYF
>TRBJ2-7|TRBV2|.|.
TGTGCCAGCAGTGAAGTGGGGAAGGAGGTCGAGCAGTACTTC
CASSEVGKEVEQYF
>TRBJ1-5|TRBV20-1|.|.
TGCAGTGCTAGAGCCCCCGGGGTGAGCAATCAGCCCCAGCATTTT
CSARAPGVSNQPQHF
>TRBJ1-6|TRBV3-1|.|.
TGTGCCAGCAGCCACCGAAACAGAGATTCACCCCTCCACTTT
CASSHRNRDSPLHF
>TRBJ2-7|TRBV20-1|TRBD2|.
TGCAGTGCTAGAGATGGAATAGCGGGGCCGGGGGAGCAGTACTTC
CSARDGIAGPGEQYF
>TRBJ2-7|TRBV3-1|.|few
TGTGCCAGCAGCCAAGACGGCGACGAGCAGTACTTC
CASSQDGDEQYF
>TRBJ2-1|TRBV10-2|.|many
TGCGCCAGCAGTGAGCTACTCGACTACAATGAGCAGTTCTTC
CASSELLDYNEQFF
>TRBJ1-2|TRBV6-5|.|few
TGTGCCAGCAGTGTTCAACAGGGAGGCTATGGCTACACCTTC
CASSVQQGGYGYTF
>TRBJ2-3|TRBV27|.|.
TGTGCCAGCAGTAACAGGGAGAAGGGTACGCAGTATTTT
CASSNREKGTQYF
>TRBJ1-1|TRBV5-1|.|few
TGCGCCAGCGGGAGAGGGGGAGGAAGGACTGAAGCTTTCTTT
CASGRGGGRTEAFF
>TRBJ1-1|TRBV29-1|.|.
TGCAGCGTCCAGAAGAACACTGAAGCTTTCTTT
CSVQKNTEAFF
>TRBJ2-3|TRBV5-1|TRBD2|few
TGCGCCAGCAGCTTGGCCGTAGGCGGGGGGCCGTTCACAGATACGCAGTATTTT
CASSLAVGGGPFTDTQYF
>TRBJ2-1|TRBV9|.|few
TGTGCCAGCAGCGTAACATACACAACGAGCTCCTACAATGAGCAGTTCTTC
CASSVTYTTSSYNEQFF
>TRBJ2-7|TRBV6-1|.|few
TGTGCCAGCAGTGAAGGGACGGAGATCTACGAGCAGTACTTC
CASSEGTEIYEQYF
>TRBJ1-2|TRBV6-2/TRBV6-3|.|few
TGTGCCAGCAGTCGCAGGGATGGCTATGGCTACACCTTC
CASSRRDGYGYTF
>TRBJ1-4|TRBV20-1|.|few
TGCAGTGCTAGAGATGGGAATTGGGGGAAACTGTTTTTT
CSARDGNWGKLFF
>TRBJ1-5|TRBV10-3|.|few
TGTGCCATCAGTGATTTTCAGGCAGACAATCAGCCCCAGCATTTT
CAISDFQADNQPQHF
>TRBJ2-7|TRBV9|.|.
TGTGCCAGCAGCGTAGCGCCTAGCGCGGGCGAGCAGTACTTC
CASSVAPSAGEQYF
>TRBJ1-1|TRBV6-1|.|few
TGTGCCGGGGGGCTCCGAAACACTGAAGCTTTCTTT
CAGGLRNTEAFF
>TRBJ1-2|TRBV30|.|few
TGTGCCTGGAGTGTACCGGACGGTACTAACTATGGCTACACCTTC
CAWSVPDGTNYGYTF
>TRBJ2-7|TRBV4-3|TRBD2|few
TGCGCCAGCAGCCAAGATCGAGCAGCGGGAGTAGTGTTCTACGAGCAGTACTTC
CASSQDRAAGVVFYEQYF
>TRBJ1-6|TRBV7-2|.|few
TGTGCCAGCAGGTTGGACGCCTATAATTCACCCCTCCACTTT
CASRLDAYNSPLHF
>TRBJ2-7|TRBV6-1|.|many
TGTGCCAGCAGCCGGGACCCAGGATCCTACGAGCAGTACTTC
CASSRDPGSYEQYF
>TRBJ2-6|TRBV27|.|.
TGTGCCAGCACCCCAAGGGGGAATCTTGTCGGGGCCAACGTCCTGACTTTC
CASTPRGNLVGANVLTF
>TRBJ1-2|TRBV24-1|.|many
TGTGCCACCAGTGAGACAGCTAGAGATGGCTACACCTTC
CATSETARDGYTF
>TRBJ2-3|TRBV24-1|.|.
TGTGCCACCAGTGATACCGGGATCACAGATACGCAGTATTTT
CATSDTGITDTQYF
>TRBJ2-1|TRBV12-3/TRBV12-4|TRBD2|.
TGTGCCAGCACGGCTAGCGGAGGGGCCGCCTACAATGAGCAGTTCTTC
CASTASGGAAYNEQFF
>TRBJ2-2|TRBV4-3|TRBD2|.
TGCGCCAGCAGCCAAGACAGCGCGGGAGGCACCGGGGAGCTGTTTTTT
CASSQDSAGGTGELFF
>TRBJ1-2|TRBV3-1|.|.
TGTGCCAGCAGCCAAGTTTCGCACTATGGCTACACCTTC
CASSQVSHYGYTF
>TRBJ2-7|TRBV6-6|TRBD2|.
TGTGCCAGCATTAGGGGACTAGCGGGAGACGAGCAGTACTTC
CASIRGLAGDEQYF
>TRBJ2-2|TRBV3-1|TRBD2|.
TGTGCCAGCAGTTCTAGCGGGAGCGTAAGCGGGGAGCTGTTTTTT
CASSSSGSVSGELFF
>TRBJ2-7|TRBV18|.|many
TGTGCCAGCTCACCATCCAGGGTCGAGCAGTACTTC
CASSPSRVEQYF
>TRBJ2-5|TRBV10-3|TRBD2|.
TGTGCCATCAGTTCAGAGCGGGAGGGGGAGACCCAGTACTTC
CAISSEREGETQYF